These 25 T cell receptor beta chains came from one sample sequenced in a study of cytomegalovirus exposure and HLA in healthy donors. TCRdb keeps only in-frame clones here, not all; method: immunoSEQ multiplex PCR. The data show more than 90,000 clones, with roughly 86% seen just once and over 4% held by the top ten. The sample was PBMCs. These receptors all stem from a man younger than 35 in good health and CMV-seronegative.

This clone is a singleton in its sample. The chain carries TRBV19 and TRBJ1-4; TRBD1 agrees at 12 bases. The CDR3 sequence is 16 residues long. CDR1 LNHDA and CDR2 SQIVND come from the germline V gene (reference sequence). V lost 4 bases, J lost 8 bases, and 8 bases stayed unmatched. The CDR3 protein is CASSTRTGTGGEKLFF. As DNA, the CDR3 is TGTGCCAGTAGTACCCGAACCGGGACAGGGGGCGAAAAACTGTTTTTT. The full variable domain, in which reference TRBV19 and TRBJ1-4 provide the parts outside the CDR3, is DGGITQSPKYLFRKEGQNVTLSCEQNLNHDAMYWYRQDPGQGLRLIYYSQIVNDFQKGDIAEGYSVSREKKESFPLTVTSAQKNPTAFYLCASSTRTGTGGEKLFFGSGTQLSVL.

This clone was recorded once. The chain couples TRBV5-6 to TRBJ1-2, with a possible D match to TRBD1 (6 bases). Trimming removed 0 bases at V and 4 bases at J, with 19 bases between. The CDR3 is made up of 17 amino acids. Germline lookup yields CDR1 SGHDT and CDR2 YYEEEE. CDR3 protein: CASSLGTVGILGYGYTF. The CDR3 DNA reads TGTGCCAGCAGCTTGGGGACAGTAGGTATTCTAGGCTATGGCTACACCTTC.

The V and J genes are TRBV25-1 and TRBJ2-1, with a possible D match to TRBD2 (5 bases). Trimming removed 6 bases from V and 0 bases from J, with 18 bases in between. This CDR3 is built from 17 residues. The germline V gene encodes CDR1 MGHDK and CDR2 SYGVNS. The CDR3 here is CASSGSEGPSSYNEQFF. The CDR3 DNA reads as TGTGCCAGCAGCGGAAGTGAGGGCCCTAGCTCCTACAATGAGCAGTTCTTC.

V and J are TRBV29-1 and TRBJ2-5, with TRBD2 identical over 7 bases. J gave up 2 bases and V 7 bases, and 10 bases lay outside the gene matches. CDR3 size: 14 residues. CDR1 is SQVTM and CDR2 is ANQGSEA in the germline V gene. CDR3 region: CSGGRAGPQETQYF. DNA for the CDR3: TGCAGCGGGGGGAGGGCGGGTCCTCAAGAGACCCAGTACTTC.

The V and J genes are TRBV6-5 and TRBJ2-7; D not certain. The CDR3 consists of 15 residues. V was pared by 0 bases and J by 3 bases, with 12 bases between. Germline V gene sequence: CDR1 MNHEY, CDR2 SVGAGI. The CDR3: CASSYSPRLHYEQYF. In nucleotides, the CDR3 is TGTGCCAGCAGTTACTCCCCCAGGTTGCACTACGAGCAGTACTTC.

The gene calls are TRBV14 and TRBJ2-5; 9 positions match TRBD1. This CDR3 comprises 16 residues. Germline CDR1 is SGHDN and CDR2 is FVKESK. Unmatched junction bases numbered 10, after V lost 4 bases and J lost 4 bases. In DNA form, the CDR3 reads TGTGCCAGCAGCCGTTTACAGGGGGCGCATCGAGAGACCCAGTACTTC. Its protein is CASSRLQGAHRETQYF.

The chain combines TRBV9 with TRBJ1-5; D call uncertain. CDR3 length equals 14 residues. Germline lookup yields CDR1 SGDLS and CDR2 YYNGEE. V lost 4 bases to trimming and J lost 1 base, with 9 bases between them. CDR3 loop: CASSSQQSNQPQHF. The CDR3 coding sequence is TGTGCCAGCAGCTCACAACAAAGCAATCAGCCCCAGCATTTT.

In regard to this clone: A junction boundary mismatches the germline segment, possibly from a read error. The CDR3 DNA follows: TGTGCCGGGAGGGTCCCAGGGAACACTGAAGCTTTCTTT. Protein: CAGRVPGNTEAFF. This chain connects TRBV30 to TRBJ1-1; D uncertain. The CDR3 consists of 13 residues. The germline V gene has CDR1 GTSNPN and CDR2 SVGIG (reference sequence). The entire variable domain, with the rest obtained from reference TRBV30 and TRBJ1-1, is as follows: SQTIHQWPATLVQPVGSPLSLECTVEGTSNPNLYWYRQAAGRGLQLLFYSVGIGQISSEVPQNLSASRPQDRQFILSSKKLLLSDSGFYLCAGRVPGNTEAFFGQGTRLTVV.

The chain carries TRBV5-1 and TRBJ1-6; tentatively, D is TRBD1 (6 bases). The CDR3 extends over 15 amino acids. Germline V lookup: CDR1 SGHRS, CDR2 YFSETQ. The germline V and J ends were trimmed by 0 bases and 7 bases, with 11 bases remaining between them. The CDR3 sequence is CASSLAGAQNSPLHF. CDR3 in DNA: TGCGCCAGCAGCTTGGCAGGGGCTCAAAATTCACCCCTCCACTTT.

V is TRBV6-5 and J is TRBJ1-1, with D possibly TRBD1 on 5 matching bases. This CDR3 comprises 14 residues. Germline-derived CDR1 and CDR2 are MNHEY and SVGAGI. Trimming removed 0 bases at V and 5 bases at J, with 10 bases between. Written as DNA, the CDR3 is TGTGCCAGCAGTTACTCTACGAAGGGGACTGAAGCTTTCTTT. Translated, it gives CASSYSTKGTEAFF.

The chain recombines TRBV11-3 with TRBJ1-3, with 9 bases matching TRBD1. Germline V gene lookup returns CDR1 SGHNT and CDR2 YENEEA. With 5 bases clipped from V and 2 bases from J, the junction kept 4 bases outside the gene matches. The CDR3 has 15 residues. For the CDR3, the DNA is TGTGCCAGCAGCCCGGGACAGGGAACTGGAAACACCATATATTTT. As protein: CASSPGQGTGNTIYF.

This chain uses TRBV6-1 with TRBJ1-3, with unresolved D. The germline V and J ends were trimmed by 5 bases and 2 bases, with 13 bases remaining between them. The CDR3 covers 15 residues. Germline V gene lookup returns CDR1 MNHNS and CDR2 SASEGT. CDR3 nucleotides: TGTGCCAGCAGTTCATCCATCTCGGCTGGAAACACCATATATTTT. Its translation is CASSSSISAGNTIYF.

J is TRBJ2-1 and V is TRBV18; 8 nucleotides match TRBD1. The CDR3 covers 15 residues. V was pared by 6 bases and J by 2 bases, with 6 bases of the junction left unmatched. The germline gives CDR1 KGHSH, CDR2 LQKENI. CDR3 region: CASSPTGGTYNEQFF. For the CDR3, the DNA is TGTGCCAGCTCCCCCACAGGGGGAACCTACAATGAGCAGTTCTTC.

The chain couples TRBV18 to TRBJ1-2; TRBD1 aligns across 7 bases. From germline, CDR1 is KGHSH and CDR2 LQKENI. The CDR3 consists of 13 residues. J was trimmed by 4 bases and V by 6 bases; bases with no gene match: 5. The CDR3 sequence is CASSRDSSYGYTF. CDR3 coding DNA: TGTGCCAGCTCCCGGGACAGCAGCTATGGCTACACCTTC.

For the CDR3, the DNA is TGTGCCAGCAGCGACAGGGGGCGCACAGCAGATACGCAGTATTTT. Translating gives CASSDRGRTADTQYF. The chain recombines TRBV7-9 with TRBJ2-3; TRBD1 aligns across 10 bases. CDR1 and CDR2 from the germline V gene are SEHNR and FQNEAQ (reference sequence). The CDR3 totals 15 residues. Trimming at V came to 5 bases and at J to 4 bases, leaving 6 bases not matched to a gene.

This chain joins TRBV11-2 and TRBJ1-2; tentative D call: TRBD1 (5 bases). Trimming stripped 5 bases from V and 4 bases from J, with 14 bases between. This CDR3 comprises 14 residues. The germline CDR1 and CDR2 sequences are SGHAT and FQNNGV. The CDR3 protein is CASSLAGLSYGYTF. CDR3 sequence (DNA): TGTGCCAGCAGCCTGGCAGGGCTGAGCTATGGCTACACCTTC.

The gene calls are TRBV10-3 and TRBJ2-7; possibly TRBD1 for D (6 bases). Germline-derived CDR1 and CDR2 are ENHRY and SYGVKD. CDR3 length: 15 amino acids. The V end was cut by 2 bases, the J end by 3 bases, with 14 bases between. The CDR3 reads CAISETGTFSYEQYF. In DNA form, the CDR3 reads TGTGCCATCAGTGAGACGGGGACATTTAGCTACGAGCAGTACTTC.

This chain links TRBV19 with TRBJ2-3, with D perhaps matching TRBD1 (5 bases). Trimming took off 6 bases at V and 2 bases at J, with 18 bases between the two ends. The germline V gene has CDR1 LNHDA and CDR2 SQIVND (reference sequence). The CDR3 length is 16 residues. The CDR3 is CASRSSAAGNTDTQYF. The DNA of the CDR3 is TGTGCCAGTAGGTCATCCGCGGCAGGGAACACAGATACGCAGTATTTT.

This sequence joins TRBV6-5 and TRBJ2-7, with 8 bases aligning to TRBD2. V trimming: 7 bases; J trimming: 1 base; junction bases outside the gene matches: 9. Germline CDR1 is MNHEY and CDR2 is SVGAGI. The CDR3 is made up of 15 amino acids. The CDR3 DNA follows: TGTGCCAGCATGACTACTCTAGCGGGTTCCTACGAGCAGTACTTC. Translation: CASMTTLAGSYEQYF.

The DNA for the CDR3 is TGTGCCAGCCCTGCGATTCGACAGTACGAGCAGTACTTC. This codes for CASPAIRQYEQYF. The V and J genes are TRBV6-5 and TRBJ2-7, with D possibly being TRBD1 (5 bases). V was shortened by 8 bases and J by 4 bases, with 15 bases between the two germline ends. Germline CDR1 and CDR2: MNHEY and SVGAGI. The CDR3 has 13 residues.

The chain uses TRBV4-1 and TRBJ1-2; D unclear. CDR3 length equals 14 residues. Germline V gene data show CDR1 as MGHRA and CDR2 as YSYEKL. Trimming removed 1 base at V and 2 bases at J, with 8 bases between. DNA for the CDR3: TGCGCCAGCAGCCAAGCCGGGATAAACTATGGCTACACCTTC. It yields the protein CASSQAGINYGYTF.

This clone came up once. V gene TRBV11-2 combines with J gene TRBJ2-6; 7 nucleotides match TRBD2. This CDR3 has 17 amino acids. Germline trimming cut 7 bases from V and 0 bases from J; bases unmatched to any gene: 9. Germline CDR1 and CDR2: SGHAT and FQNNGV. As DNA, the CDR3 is TGTGCCAGCACCCAACGGGGGGAGAACTCTGGGGCCAACGTCCTGACTTTC. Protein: CASTQRGENSGANVLTF.

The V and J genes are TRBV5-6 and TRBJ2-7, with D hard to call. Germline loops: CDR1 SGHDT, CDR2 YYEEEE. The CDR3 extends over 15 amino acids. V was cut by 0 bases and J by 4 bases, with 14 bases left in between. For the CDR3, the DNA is TGTGCCAGCAGCTTGGGGGTGACAAAGGCGTACGAGCAGTACTTC. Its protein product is CASSLGVTKAYEQYF.

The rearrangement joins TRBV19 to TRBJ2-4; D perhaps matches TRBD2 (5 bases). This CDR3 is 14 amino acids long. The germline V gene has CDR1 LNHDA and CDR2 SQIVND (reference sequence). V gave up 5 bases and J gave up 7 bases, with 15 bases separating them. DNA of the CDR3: TGTGCCAGTAGTCCCCCGGAGGCCCCGAACATTCAGTACTTC. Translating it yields CASSPPEAPNIQYF.

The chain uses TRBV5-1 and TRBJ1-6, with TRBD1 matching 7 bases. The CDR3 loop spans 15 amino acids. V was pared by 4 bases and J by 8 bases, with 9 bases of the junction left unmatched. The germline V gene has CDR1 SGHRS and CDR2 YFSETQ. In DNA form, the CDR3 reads TGCGCCAGCAGCGATACGACAGGGAAAGATTCACCCCTCCACTTT. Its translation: CASSDTTGKDSPLHF.